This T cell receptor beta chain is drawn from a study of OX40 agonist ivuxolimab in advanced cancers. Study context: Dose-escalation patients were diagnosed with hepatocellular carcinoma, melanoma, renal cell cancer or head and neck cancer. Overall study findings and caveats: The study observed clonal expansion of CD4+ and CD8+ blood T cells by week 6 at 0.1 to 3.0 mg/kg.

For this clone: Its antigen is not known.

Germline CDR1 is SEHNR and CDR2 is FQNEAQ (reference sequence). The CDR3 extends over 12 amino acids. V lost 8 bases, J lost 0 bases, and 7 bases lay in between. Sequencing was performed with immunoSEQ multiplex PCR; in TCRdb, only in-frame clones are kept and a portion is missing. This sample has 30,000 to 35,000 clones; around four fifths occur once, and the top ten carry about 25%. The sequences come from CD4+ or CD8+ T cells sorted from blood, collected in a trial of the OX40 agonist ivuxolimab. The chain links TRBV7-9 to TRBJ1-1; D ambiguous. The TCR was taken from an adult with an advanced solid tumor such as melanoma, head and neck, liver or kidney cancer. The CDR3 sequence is CASGEMNTEAFF. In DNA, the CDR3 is TGTGCCAGCGGCGAGATGAACACTGAAGCTTTCTTT.